The present T cell receptor (beta chain) was sequenced within a study of blood T cells in healthy people across ages (dated by TCRdb to about 2015). With respect to the entire study: In model experiments, roughly one uniquely barcoded TCR beta cDNA molecule per two T cells was captured by template switching. Age-related changes in TCR beta repertoire diversity were measured in the study by deep sequencing normalized with unique cDNA molecular identifiers. Donors were grouped into four age groups: young (average 16 years), middle-aged (39), aged (62) and long-lived (about 90). To avoid experimental bias, donors of different ages were spread randomly across the sequencing lanes. Using the same blood draw, the study looked at two additional independent replicas of 1 million unique cDNA reads for two donors, one aged 18 to 30 and the other aged 80 or older.

Systemically healthy Caucasian individuals from Russia, 35 to 50 in total and aged roughly 6 to 100 years, were included as donors. Around 10 milliliters of peripheral blood were drawn from each donor into EDTA-treated Vacutainer tubes. Ficoll-Paque density-gradient centrifugation was used to isolate PBMCs, with at least 7 million per sample. Trizol reagent was used to extract total RNA from PBMCs, with at least 6 micrograms per sample. Naive CD45RAhigh/CD27high T cell percentages were measured by flow cytometry on a PBMC aliquot from every donor. This clonotype came up many times. What antigen it recognizes has not been identified. Base qualities are missing; no much larger clone stands one base away. Trimming at the junction amounts to 8 bases on V and 1 base on J, and the germline ends lie 11 bases apart. The CDR3 covers 13 residues, taking in both the cysteine and the phenylalanine. The DNA shown is the 39-base CDR3, in frame from base 1. CDR1 is given as KGHSH and CDR2 as LQKENI, both from the germline V gene.

What the work shows at the level of the full study, not this receptor alone: Estimates of total diversity from one million sequenced T cells were regarded as lower bounds and underestimates. As age increased, observed TCR beta diversity per million T cells dropped in a roughly linear way, and a significant reduction was already evident by age about 40. Because donor CMV infection status was unknown, age-related changes in expanded clonotypes were potentially confounded. The percentage of naive T cells measured by flow cytometry correlated strongly with observed TCR beta diversity. The long-lived group showed more naive CD4+ T cells, fewer expanded clones and increased TCR diversity than the aged group, suggesting age selection. Conclusive comparison of naive and antigen-experienced compartments was prevented by the profiling of bulk unsorted PBMCs.

To prepare the library, 5' RACE was applied. Data came from an Illumina HiSeq 2500. A second PCR of roughly 6 to 12 cycles was performed with a sample-barcoded 5' primer and a J-beta primer mix. Each TCR beta cDNA molecule received a unique molecular identifier from a template-switch 5' adaptor carrying 12 random nucleotides. At least 3 million CDR3-containing paired-end reads were obtained from each sample. First-strand cDNA was synthesized from all RNA with the Mint cDNA synthesis kit, primed by a TRBC-specific oligonucleotide. All cDNA was treated with uracil-DNA glycosylase and then went through a first 18-cycle PCR with the universal primers M1SS and BC2_uni_R. The published analysis was carried out like this. Each sample was normalized by randomly selecting 1 million high-quality reads, each carrying a distinct molecular identifier. Reads with shared molecular identifiers were discarded instead of being binned into consensus sequences. CDR3 identification, clonotype clustering and error correction used MiTCR with a Q25 quality threshold and the strictest error-elimination algorithm. A nonparametric unseen species model with Euler transformation was used to estimate a lower bound on total TCR beta diversity. Through fastp at Q25 and MiXCR, TCRdb rebuilt clones from the public reads, retaining in-frame beta chains. Here each entry gathers all rows of one CDR3 protein and keeps the most common genes and DNA. The V and J calls reflect TCRdb's pipeline rather than the authors' work. This sample comprises around 850,000 distinct CDR3 sequences, about 36% of them detected only once. The ten largest clonotypes hold about an eighth of the sample.

The receptor chain draws on TRBV18 and TRBJ2-5, with TRBD2 tentatively as D gene (6 bases match). The sequence came from a man aged 18 to 29 in good health. Sequencing was done on a sample of blood. The CDR3 amino acid sequence is: CASLRGIQETQYF. The bases are TGTGCCAGCCTTCGCGGGATCCAAGAGACCCAGTACTTC. Full variable domain (CDR3 extended with the reference TRBV18 and TRBJ2-5 proteins): NAGVMQNPRHLVRRRGQEARLRCSPMKGHSHVYWYRQLPEEGLKFMVYLQKENIIDESGMPKERFSAEFPKEGPSILRIQQVVRGDSAAYFCASLRGIQETQYFGPGTRLLVL.